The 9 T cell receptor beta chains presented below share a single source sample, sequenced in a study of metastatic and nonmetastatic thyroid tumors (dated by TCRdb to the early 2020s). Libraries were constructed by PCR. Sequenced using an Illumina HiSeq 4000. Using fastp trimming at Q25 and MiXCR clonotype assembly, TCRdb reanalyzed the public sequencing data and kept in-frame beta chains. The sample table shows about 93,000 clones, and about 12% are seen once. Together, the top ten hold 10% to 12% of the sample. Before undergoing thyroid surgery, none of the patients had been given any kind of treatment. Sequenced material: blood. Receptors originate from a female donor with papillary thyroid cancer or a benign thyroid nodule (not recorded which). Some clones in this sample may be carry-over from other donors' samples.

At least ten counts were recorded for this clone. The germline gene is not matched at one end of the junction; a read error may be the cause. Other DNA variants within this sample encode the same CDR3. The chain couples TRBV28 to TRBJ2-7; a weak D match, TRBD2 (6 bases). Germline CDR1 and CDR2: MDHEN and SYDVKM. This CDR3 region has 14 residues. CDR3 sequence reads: CASSFAAGGYEQYF. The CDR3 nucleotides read TGCGCCAGCAGTTTCGCCGCTGGGGGGTACGAGCAGTACTTC.

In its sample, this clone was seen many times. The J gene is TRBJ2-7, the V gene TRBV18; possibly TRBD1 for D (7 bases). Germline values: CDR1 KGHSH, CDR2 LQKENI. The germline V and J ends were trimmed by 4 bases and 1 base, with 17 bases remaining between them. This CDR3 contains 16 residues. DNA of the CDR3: TGTGCCAGCTCACGTGGGCCGGCAGGGGGGTCCTACGAGCAGTACTTC. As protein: CASSRGPAGGSYEQYF.

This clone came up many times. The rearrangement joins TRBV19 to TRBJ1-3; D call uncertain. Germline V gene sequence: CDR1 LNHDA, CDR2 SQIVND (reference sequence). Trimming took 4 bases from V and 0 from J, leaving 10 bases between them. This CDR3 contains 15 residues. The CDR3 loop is CASSTRGSSGNTIYF. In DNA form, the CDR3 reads TGTGCCAGTAGTACCCGAGGCAGCTCTGGAAACACCATATATTTT. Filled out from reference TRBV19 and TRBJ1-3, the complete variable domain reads DGGITQSPKYLFRKEGQNVTLSCEQNLNHDAMYWYRQDPGQGLRLIYYSQIVNDFQKGDIAEGYSVSREKKESFPLTVTSAQKNPTAFYLCASSTRGSSGNTIYFGEGSWLTVV.

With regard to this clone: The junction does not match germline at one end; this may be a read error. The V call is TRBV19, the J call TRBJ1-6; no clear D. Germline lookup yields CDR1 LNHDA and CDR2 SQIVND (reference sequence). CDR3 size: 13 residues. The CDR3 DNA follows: TGTGCCAGTAGTATGACCGTGAGTTCACCCCCCCACTTT. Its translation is CASSMTVSSPPHF.

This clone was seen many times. CDR3 sequence (DNA): TGTGCCAGCAGCACGGGACAGGGGGCGTTGGGAAACACCATATATTTT. Protein: CASSTGQGALGNTIYF. J is TRBJ1-3 and V is TRBV5-6, with 12 positions matching TRBD1. V gave up 4 bases and J gave up 4 bases; unmatched junction bases: 6. The CDR3 length is 16 residues. The germline CDR1 and CDR2 sequences are SGHDT and YYEEEE. The entire variable domain, with the rest obtained from reference TRBV5-6 and TRBJ1-3, is as follows: DAGVTQSPTHLIKTRGQQVTLRCSPKSGHDTVSWYQQALGQGPQFIFQYYEEEERQRGNFPDRFSGHQFPNYSSELNVNALLLGDSALYLCASSTGQGALGNTIYFGEGSWLTVV.

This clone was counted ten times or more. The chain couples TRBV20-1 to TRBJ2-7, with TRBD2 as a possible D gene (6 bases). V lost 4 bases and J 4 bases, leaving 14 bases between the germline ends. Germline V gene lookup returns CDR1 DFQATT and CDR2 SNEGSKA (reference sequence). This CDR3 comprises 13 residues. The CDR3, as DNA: TGCAGTGCTATGTCCTCCGGGGGTTACGAGCAGTACTTC. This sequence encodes CSAMSSGGYEQYF.

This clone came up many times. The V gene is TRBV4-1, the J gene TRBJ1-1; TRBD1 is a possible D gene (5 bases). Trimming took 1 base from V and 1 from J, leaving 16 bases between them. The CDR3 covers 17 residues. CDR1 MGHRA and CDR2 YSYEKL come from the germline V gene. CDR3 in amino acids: CASSQGTPGPKNTEAFF. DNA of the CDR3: TGCGCCAGCAGCCAAGGGACACCGGGACCGAAGAACACTGAAGCTTTCTTT.

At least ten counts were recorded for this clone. The CDR3 region has the DNA TGTGCCAGCAGCCTCGAGGTAGCTAAGACCCAGTACTTC. It codes for CASSLEVAKTQYF. The J gene is TRBJ2-5, the V gene TRBV7-9; unclear D gene. V lost 5 bases and J lost 6, with 13 bases in between. Germline-derived CDR1 and CDR2 are SEHNR and FQNEAQ (reference sequence). CDR3 length equals 13 residues.

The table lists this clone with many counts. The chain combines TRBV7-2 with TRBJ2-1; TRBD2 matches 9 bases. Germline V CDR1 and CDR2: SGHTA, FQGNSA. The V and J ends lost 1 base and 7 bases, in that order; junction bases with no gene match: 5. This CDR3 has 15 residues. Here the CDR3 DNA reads TGTGCCAGCAGCTTAGGGCTAGCGGGACTAAATGAGCAGTTCTTC. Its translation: CASSLGLAGLNEQFF.